Each of the 2 T cell receptor beta chains below was sequenced from the same sample in a study of T cells in Graves' hyperthyroidism and ophthalmopathy. RNA transcripts provided the source from which TCR beta CDR3 regions were amplified. With the HTBI primer set, the TCR CDR3 went through a first round of RT-PCR. TCRdb re-analysed the multiplex PCR reads in MiXCR, keeping a single row per CDR3 protein. Of 500,000 to 600,000 distinct CDR3 sequences detected, 46% appear once; the ten largest clones hold around 47%. Material for sequencing was peripheral blood or thyroid tissue (not recorded which). These receptors were collected from an adult woman with Graves' disease, either hyperthyroidism or ophthalmopathy (not recorded which).

This clonotype was seen just once. This chain uses TRBV24-1 with TRBJ2-5; no clear D gene. Trimming took 3 bases from V and 1 from J, leaving 11 bases between them. The CDR3 is 15 amino acids. In germline, CDR1 is KGHDR, CDR2 SFDVKD. The CDR3 DNA is TGTGCCACCAGTGATCCGTCAGGTAGCCAAGAGACCCAGTACTTC. Translating gives CATSDPSGSQETQYF.

As for this clonotype: At one end, the junction sequence differs from germline, possibly due to a read error. The chain recombines TRBV7-9 with TRBJ1-2; 9 positions agree with TRBD1. Germline lookup yields CDR1 SEHNR and CDR2 FQNEAQ (reference sequence). The CDR3 spans 14 residues. Here the CDR3 reads CASSSPDRGYGHTF. The CDR3 DNA follows: TGTGCCAGCAGCTCACCCGACAGGGGGTATGGCCACACCTTC. Complete variable domain (other parts from reference TRBV7-9 and TRBJ1-2): DTGVSQNPRHKITKRGQNVTFRCDPISEHNRLYWYRQTLGQGPEFLTYFQNEAQLEKSRLLSDRFSAERPKGSFSTLEIQRTEQGDSAMYLCASSSPDRGYGHTFGSGTRLTVV.